The 20 T cell receptor beta chains in this list originate from one sample, sequenced in a study of graft-versus-host responses after intestinal transplantation (dated by TCRdb to the early 2020s). Explained via the paper, the time point label denotes: cells obtained before transplantation from donor or recipient. The antigens these receptors bind are not known. The library relied on the immunoSEQ multiplex PCR assay. TCRdb limited this immuneACCESS table to in-frame rearrangements with V and J called. A share of clones is missing; checked studies link under half to unresolved V genes, and the rest is unexplained. The sample includes more than 70,000 clones, with under 95% observed a single time. Of the sample, approximately 0.4% falls within the top ten clones. Here the sequenced sample was unstimulated CD8+ T cells sorted from spleen or lymph node cells, taken before transplant. Receptor source: a human donor who was the organ donor for an intestinal transplant.

The gene calls are TRBV7-2 and TRBJ1-5; TRBD1 is a possible D gene (6 bases). The CDR3 has 15 residues. Trimming cost V 2 bases and J 3 bases, with 11 bases left between them. Germline V lookup: CDR1 SGHTA, CDR2 FQGNSA. This CDR3 reads CASSLSGGLNQPQHF. The DNA for the CDR3 is TGTGCCAGCAGCTTATCGGGGGGCCTCAATCAGCCCCAGCATTTT.

The V call is TRBV11-2, the J call TRBJ2-7; 8 bases align to TRBD2. Germline V lookup: CDR1 SGHAT, CDR2 FQNNGV. This CDR3 contains 15 residues. The ends lost 4 bases at V and 5 bases at J; junction bases unmatched: 10. This chain's CDR3 is CASSSARGGPNEQYF. As DNA, the CDR3 is TGTGCCAGCAGCTCTGCGCGCGGGGGGCCGAACGAGCAGTACTTC.

This clone was found once. Here the CDR3 DNA reads TGCGCCAGCAGCGGGACAGGGTTGGGTCTCGCGAACACTGAAGCTTTCTTT. It translates to CASSGTGLGLANTEAFF. This chain links TRBV4-1 with TRBJ1-1, with 9 bases matching TRBD1. The CDR3 runs to 17 residues. Germline V CDR1 and CDR2: MGHRA, YSYEKL. The trim removed 5 bases at V and 1 base at J, leaving 11 bases unmatched.

The chain carries TRBV19 and TRBJ2-7; 7 bases match TRBD2. Germline CDR1 and CDR2: LNHDA and SQIVND (reference sequence). The CDR3 covers 13 residues. Germline trimming cut 8 bases from V and 6 bases from J; bases unmatched to any gene: 10. This CDR3 reads CASGWGPGGEQYF. The CDR3 DNA reads TGTGCCAGTGGGTGGGGCCCGGGGGGCGAGCAGTACTTC.

The chain has TRBV30 and TRBJ2-7; a possible D gene is TRBD1 (6 bases). The V end lost 2 bases, the J end lost 3 bases, and 11 bases lay between the germline ends. This CDR3 has 13 residues. Germline assignment: CDR1 GTSNPN and CDR2 SVGIG (reference sequence). CDR3 sequence: CAWSTGQSYEQYF. CDR3 nucleotide sequence: TGTGCCTGGAGTACAGGACAGAGCTACGAGCAGTACTTC.

V and J are TRBV11-2 and TRBJ2-3, with D possibly matching TRBD2 (6 bases). V shed 0 bases and J shed 5 bases, with 9 bases lying between them. The CDR3 loop spans 14 amino acids. The germline gives CDR1 SGHAT, CDR2 FQNNGV. CDR3 residues: CASSLDGEVDTQYF. Here the CDR3 DNA reads TGTGCCAGCAGCTTAGACGGGGAGGTAGATACGCAGTATTTT.

This rearrangement joins TRBV7-3 to TRBJ1-4, with D maybe TRBD1 (6 bases). Germline CDR1 reads SGHTA; CDR2 reads FQGTGA. CDR3 length equals 15 residues. V was shortened by 6 bases and J by 0 bases, with 11 bases between the two germline ends. The DNA of the CDR3 is TGTGCCAGCAGGGCCAGGACAGCAACTAATGAAAAACTGTTTTTT. Protein product: CASRARTATNEKLFF.

The chain carries TRBV4-1 and TRBJ1-6; the D is unclear. Germline V gives CDR1 MGHRA, CDR2 YSYEKL. CDR3 length equals 13 residues. V lost 2 bases, J lost 13 bases, and 12 bases lay in between. Here the CDR3 reads CASSQFGDNPLHF. The DNA of the CDR3 is TGCGCCAGCAGCCAATTCGGGGATAATCCCCTCCACTTT.

The rearrangement joins TRBV9 to TRBJ1-2; no definite D call. The CDR3 consists of 18 residues. V was cut by 3 bases and J by 1 base, with 22 bases left in between. CDR1 is SGDLS, CDR2 YYNGEE, per germline. CDR3 loop: CASSETTGGIRYNYGYTF. CDR3 DNA sequence: TGTGCCAGCAGCGAAACCACCGGAGGGATAAGATATAACTATGGCTACACCTTC.

The genes are TRBV9 and TRBJ2-5, with 13 bases aligning to TRBD2. Germline V lookup: CDR1 SGDLS, CDR2 YYNGEE. This CDR3 is built from 16 residues. After removal of 3 bases from V and 2 bases from J, the junction contained 4 bases not matched to a gene. CDR3 residues: CASSAGTSGVQETQYF. CDR3 sequence (DNA): TGTGCCAGCAGCGCCGGGACTAGCGGGGTACAAGAGACCCAGTACTTC.

The CDR3 coding sequence is TGTGCCAGCAGCCGCGACAGGGAGGCCCAGCATTTT. Residues: CASSRDREAQHF. The gene calls are TRBV7-9 and TRBJ1-5; 7 nucleotides match TRBD1. This CDR3 has 12 amino acids. Germline assignment: CDR1 SEHNR and CDR2 FQNEAQ (reference sequence). V lost 5 bases, J lost 11 bases, and 6 bases stayed unmatched.

J is TRBJ2-6 and V is TRBV6-9; D may be TRBD1 (6 bases). The V end was cut by 2 bases, the J end by 0 bases, with 26 bases between. Germline V lookup: CDR1 MNHGY, CDR2 SVAAGI. There are 22 residues in the CDR3. The CDR3 loop reads CASSYHIGDTKSPYSGANVLTF. For the CDR3, the DNA is TGTGCCAGCAGTTATCATATCGGGGACACAAAGTCCCCGTACTCTGGGGCCAACGTCCTGACTTTC.

This clone was seen only a few times. The chain uses TRBV5-4 and TRBJ1-3; unclear D gene. The germline V gene encodes CDR1 SGHNT and CDR2 YYREEE (reference sequence). The CDR3 extends over 13 amino acids. V was pared by 1 base and J by 3 bases, with 5 bases between. The DNA for the CDR3 is TGTGCCAGCAGCTTGCCAGGTGGAAACACCATATATTTT. This gives the protein CASSLPGGNTIYF.

The chain is built from TRBV27 and TRBJ1-5; no reliable D call. The CDR3 has 13 amino acids. Germline values: CDR1 MNHEY, CDR2 SMNVEV (reference sequence). Trimming shortened V by 4 bases and J by 5 bases, and 9 bases separated the two germline ends. CDR3 DNA: TGTGCCAGCAGTTCGGGTCCCTATCAGCCCCAGCATTTT. It specifies CASSSGPYQPQHF.

In its sample, this clone was seen once. The chain carries TRBV4-3 and TRBJ2-5, with 8 bases fitting TRBD1. Germline lookup yields CDR1 LGHNA and CDR2 YSLEER. V was pared by 0 bases and J by 4 bases, with 10 bases of the junction left unmatched. CDR3 size: 17 residues. CDR3 sequence (DNA): TGCGCCAGCAGCCAAGATCACCCAGGGGGCCTTGGAGAGACCCAGTACTTC. Its protein is CASSQDHPGGLGETQYF.

This clone was observed a few times. CDR3 DNA sequence: TGTGCCAGCAGCCCCAGCGGCAAAAAACTGTTTTTT. Translation gives CASSPSGKKLFF. The rearrangement links TRBV7-2 to TRBJ1-4; D is undetermined. Germline V CDR1 and CDR2: SGHTA, FQGNSA. This CDR3 region has 12 residues. The V gene lost 5 bases and the J gene lost 9 bases, with 10 bases spanning the gap.

The chain links TRBV11-2 to TRBJ2-3, with a weak D call TRBD2 (6 bases). This CDR3 has 15 residues. V was pared by 1 base and J by 4 bases, with 12 bases between. Germline values: CDR1 SGHAT, CDR2 FQNNGV. The CDR3 sequence is CASSLVSGAPDTQYF. In DNA form, the CDR3 reads TGTGCCAGCAGCTTAGTTAGCGGAGCCCCAGATACGCAGTATTTT.

The CDR3 sequence: CASSVDGSGDTQYF. The CDR3 DNA sequence: TGTGCCAGCAGCGTAGATGGGTCGGGAGATACGCAGTATTTT. The rearrangement joins TRBV9 to TRBJ2-3; D is undetermined. The CDR3 is 14 residues long. Germline V CDR1 and CDR2: SGDLS, YYNGEE. Trimming shortened V by 0 bases and J by 5 bases, and 10 bases separated the two germline ends.

The V gene is TRBV5-1, the J gene TRBJ2-1; TRBD1 matches 9 bases. Germline V CDR1 and CDR2: SGHRS, YFSETQ. V lost 0 bases to trimming and J lost 5 bases; unmatched junction nucleotides: 6. The CDR3 runs to 16 residues. The CDR3 nucleotides read TGCGCCAGCAGCTTGGAGAGACAGGGGGGGAACAATGAGCAGTTCTTC. It translates to CASSLERQGGNNEQFF. The complete variable domain, with remaining parts taken from reference TRBV5-1 and TRBJ2-1, reads KAGVTQTPRYLIKTRGQQVTLSCSPISGHRSVSWYQQTPGQGLQFLFEYFSETQRNKGNFPGRFSGRQFSNSRSEMNVSTLELGDSALYLCASSLERQGGNNEQFFGPGTRLTVL.

This clone has only a few counts. The chain couples TRBV29-1 to TRBJ2-1; a weak D match, TRBD2 (5 bases). V was shortened by 0 bases and J by 0 bases, with 12 bases between the two germline ends. This CDR3 is built from 16 residues. Per germline, CDR1 SQVTM and CDR2 ANQGSEA. CDR3: CSVEDPQRSSYNEQFF. CDR3 coding DNA: TGCAGCGTTGAAGATCCCCAGCGGAGCTCCTACAATGAGCAGTTCTTC.